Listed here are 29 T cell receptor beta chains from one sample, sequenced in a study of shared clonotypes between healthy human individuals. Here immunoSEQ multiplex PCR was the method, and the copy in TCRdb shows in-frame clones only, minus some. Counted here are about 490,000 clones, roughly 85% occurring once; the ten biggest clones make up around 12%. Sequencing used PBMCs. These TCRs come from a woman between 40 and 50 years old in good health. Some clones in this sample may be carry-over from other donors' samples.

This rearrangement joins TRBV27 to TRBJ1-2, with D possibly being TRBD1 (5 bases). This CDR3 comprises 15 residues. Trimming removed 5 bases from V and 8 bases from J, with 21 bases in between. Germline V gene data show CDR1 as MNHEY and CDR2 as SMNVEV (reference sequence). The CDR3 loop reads CASSLTGGELEGYTF. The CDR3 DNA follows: TGTGCCAGCAGTCTTACGGGGGGAGAGCTAGAGGGCTACACCTTC.

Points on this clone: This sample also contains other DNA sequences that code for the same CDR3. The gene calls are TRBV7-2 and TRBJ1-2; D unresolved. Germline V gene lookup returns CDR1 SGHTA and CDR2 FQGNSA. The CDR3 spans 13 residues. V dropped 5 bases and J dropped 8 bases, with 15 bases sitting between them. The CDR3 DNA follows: TGTGCCAGCAGCCAAGGGCCGCTCCGAGGCTACACCTTC. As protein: CASSQGPLRGYTF.

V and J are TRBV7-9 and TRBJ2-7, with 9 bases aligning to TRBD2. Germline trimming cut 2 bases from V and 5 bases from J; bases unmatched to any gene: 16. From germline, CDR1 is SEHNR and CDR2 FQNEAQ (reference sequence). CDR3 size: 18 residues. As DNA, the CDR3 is TGTGCCAGCAGCTTATGGAGGGGAACCGGGACTAGCCCCAACGAGCAGTACTTC. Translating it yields CASSLWRGTGTSPNEQYF.

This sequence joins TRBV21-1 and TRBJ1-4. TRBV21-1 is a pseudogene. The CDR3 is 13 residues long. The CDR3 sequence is CASTAATNEKLFF. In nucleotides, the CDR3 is TGTGCCAGCACGGCTGCAACTAATGAAAAACTGTTTTTT.

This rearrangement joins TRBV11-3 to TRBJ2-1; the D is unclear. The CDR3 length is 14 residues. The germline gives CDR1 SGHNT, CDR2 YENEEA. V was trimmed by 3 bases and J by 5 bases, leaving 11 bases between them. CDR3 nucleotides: TGTGCCAGCAGCTTGTCGGGCCATGACAATGAGCAGTTCTTC. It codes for CASSLSGHDNEQFF. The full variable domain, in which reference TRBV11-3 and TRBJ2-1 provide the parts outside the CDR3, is EAGVVQSPRYKIIEKKQPVAFWCNPISGHNTLYWYLQNLGQGPELLIRYENEEAVDDSQLPKDRFSAERLKGVDSTLKIQPAELGDSAVYLCASSLSGHDNEQFFGPGTRLTVL.

CDR3 region: CASSSPGRDPRVQYF. The CDR3 DNA reads as TGTGCCAGCAGTTCCCCGGGGCGAGACCCGCGCGTGCAGTACTTC. The chain employs TRBV6-5 and TRBJ2-7, with D possibly called TRBD1 or TRBD2 (5 bases each). This CDR3 comprises 15 residues. Germline V lookup: CDR1 MNHEY, CDR2 SVGAGI. With 4 bases removed from V and 9 bases from J, the gap between germline ends came to 22 bases.

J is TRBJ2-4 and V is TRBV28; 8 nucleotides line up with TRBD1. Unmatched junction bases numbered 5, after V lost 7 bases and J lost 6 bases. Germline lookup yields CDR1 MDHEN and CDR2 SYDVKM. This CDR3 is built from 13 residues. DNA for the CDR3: TGTGCCAGCATGGGACAGGAAACAAACATTCAGTACTTC. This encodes CASMGQETNIQYF.

CDR3 sequence reads: CASIKDGGSYGYTF. Here the CDR3 DNA reads TGTGCCAGTATTAAGGACGGGGGTTCCTATGGCTACACCTTC. The chain joins TRBV19 to TRBJ1-2; D is possibly TRBD1 (5 bases). Trimming took off 7 bases at V and 4 bases at J, with 16 bases between the two ends. The germline V gene encodes CDR1 LNHDA and CDR2 SQIVND (reference sequence). This CDR3 spans 14 amino acids. The variable domain in full, with the rest retrieved from reference TRBV19 and TRBJ1-2, is DGGITQSPKYLFRKEGQNVTLSCEQNLNHDAMYWYRQDPGQGLRLIYYSQIVNDFQKGDIAEGYSVSREKKESFPLTVTSAQKNPTAFYLCASIKDGGSYGYTFGSGTRLTVV.

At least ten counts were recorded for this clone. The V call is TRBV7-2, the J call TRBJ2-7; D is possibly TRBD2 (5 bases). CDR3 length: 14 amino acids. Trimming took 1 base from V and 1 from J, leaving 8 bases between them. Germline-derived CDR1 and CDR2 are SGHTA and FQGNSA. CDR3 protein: CASSLDGKSYEQYF. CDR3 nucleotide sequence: TGTGCCAGCAGCTTAGACGGGAAATCCTACGAGCAGTACTTC. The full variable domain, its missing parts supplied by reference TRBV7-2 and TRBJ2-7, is GAGVSQSPSNKVTEKGKDVELRCDPISGHTALYWYRQSLGQGLEFLIYFQGNSAPDKSGLPSDRFSAERTGGSVSTLTIQRTQQEDSAVYLCASSLDGKSYEQYFGPGTRLTVT.

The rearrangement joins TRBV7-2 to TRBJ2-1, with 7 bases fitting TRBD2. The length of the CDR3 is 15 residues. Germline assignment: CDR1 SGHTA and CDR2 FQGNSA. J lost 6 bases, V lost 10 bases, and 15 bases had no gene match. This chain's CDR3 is CATRKEAGARNEQFF. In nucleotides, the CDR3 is TGTGCCACCCGTAAAGAGGCGGGAGCCCGCAATGAGCAGTTCTTC.

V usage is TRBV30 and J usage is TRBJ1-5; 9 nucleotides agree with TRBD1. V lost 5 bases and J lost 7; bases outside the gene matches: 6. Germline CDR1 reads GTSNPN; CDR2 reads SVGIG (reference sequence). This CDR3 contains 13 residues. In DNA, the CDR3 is TGTGCCTGGGACAGGGGGTCGCGGCAGCCCCAGCATTTT. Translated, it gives CAWDRGSRQPQHF. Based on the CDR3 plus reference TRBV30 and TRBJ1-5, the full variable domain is SQTIHQWPATLVQPVGSPLSLECTVEGTSNPNLYWYRQAAGRGLQLLFYSVGIGQISSEVPQNLSASRPQDRQFILSSKKLLLSDSGFYLCAWDRGSRQPQHFGDGTRLSIL.

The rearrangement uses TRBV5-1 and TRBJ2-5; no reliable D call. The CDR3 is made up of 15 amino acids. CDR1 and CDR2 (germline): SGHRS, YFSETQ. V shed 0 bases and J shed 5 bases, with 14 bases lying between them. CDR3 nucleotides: TGCGCCAGCAGCTTGGCTACCTTCCCCGGGGAGACCCAGTACTTC. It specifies CASSLATFPGETQYF. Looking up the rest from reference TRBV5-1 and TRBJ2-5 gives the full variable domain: KAGVTQTPRYLIKTRGQQVTLSCSPISGHRSVSWYQQTPGQGLQFLFEYFSETQRNKGNFPGRFSGRQFSNSRSEMNVSTLELGDSALYLCASSLATFPGETQYFGPGTRLLVL.

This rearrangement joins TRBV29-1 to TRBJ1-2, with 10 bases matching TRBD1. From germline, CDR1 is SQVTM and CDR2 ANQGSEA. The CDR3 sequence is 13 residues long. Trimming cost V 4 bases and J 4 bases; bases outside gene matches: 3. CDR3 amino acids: CSVGGQGIYGYTF. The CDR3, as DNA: TGCAGCGTTGGGGGACAGGGGATCTATGGCTACACCTTC. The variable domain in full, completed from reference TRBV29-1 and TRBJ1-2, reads SAVISQKPSRDICQRGTSLTIQCQVDSQVTMMFWYRQQPGQSLTLIATANQGSEATYESGFVIDKFPISRPNLTFSTLTVSNMSPEDSSIYLCSVGGQGIYGYTFGSGTRLTVV.

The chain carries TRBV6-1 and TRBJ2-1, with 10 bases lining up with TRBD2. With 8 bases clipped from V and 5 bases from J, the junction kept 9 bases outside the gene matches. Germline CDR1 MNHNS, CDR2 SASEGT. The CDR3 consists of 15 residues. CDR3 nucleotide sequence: TGTGCCAGCGACCCTCTAGCGGGAGTGGACAATGAGCAGTTCTTC. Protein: CASDPLAGVDNEQFF.

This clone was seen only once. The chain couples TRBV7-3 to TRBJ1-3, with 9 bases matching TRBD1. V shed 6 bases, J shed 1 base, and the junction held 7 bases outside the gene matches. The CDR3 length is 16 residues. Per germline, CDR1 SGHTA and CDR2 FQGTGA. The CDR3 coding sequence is TGTGCCAGCAGTCGAACCGGGACAGGGTCTGGAAACACCATATATTTT. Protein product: CASSRTGTGSGNTIYF.

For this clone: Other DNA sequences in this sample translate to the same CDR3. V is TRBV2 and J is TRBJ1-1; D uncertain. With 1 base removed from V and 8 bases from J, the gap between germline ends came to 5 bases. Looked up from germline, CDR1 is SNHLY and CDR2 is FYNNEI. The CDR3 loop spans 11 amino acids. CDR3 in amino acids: CASSEVTEAFF. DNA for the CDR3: TGTGCCAGCAGTGAAGTGACAGAAGCTTTCTTT.

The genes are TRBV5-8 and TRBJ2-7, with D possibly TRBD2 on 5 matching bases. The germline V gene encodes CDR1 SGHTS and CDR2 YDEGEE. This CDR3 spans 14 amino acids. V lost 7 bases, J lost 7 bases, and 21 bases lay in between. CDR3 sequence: CASQPTRYAGEQYF. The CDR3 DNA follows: TGTGCCAGCCAACCTACTAGATACGCGGGTGAGCAGTACTTC.

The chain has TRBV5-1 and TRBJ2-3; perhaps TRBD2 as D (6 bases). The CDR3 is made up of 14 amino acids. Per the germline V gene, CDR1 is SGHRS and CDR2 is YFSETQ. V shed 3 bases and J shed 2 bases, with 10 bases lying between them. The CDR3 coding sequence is TGCGCCAGCAGCTACCGGGACTTCACAGATACGCAGTATTTT. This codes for CASSYRDFTDTQYF.

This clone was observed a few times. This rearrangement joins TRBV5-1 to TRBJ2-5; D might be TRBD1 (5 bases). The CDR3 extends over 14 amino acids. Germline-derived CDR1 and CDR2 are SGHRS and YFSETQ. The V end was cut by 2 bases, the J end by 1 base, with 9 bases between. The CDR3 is CASSFFDSQETQYF. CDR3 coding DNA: TGCGCCAGCAGCTTCTTCGACAGCCAAGAGACCCAGTACTTC.

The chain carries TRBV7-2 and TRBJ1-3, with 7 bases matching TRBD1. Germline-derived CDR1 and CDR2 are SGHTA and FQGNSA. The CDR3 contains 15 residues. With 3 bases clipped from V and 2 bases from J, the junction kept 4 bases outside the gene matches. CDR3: CASSFEGATGNTIYF. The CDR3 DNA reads TGTGCCAGCAGCTTCGAGGGGGCGACTGGAAACACCATATATTTT.

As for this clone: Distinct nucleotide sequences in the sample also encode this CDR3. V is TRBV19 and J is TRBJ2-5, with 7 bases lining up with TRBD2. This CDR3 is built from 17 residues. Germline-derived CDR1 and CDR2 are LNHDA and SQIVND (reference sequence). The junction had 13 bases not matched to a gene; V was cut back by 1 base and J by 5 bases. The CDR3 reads CASSIGLSDGGTETQYF. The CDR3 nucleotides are TGTGCCAGTAGTATAGGTCTTTCGGACGGGGGGACTGAGACCCAGTACTTC.

The CDR3 DNA reads as TGTGCCAGCTTTTCACAGGGGGCGAATGCGGGACTTCGCACCGGGGAGCTGTTTTTT. This codes for CASFSQGANAGLRTGELFF. V is TRBV18 and J is TRBJ2-2; 9 bases are a match to TRBD1. Germline trimming cut 7 bases from V and 4 bases from J; bases unmatched to any gene: 19. The V gene's germline CDR1 is KGHSH and CDR2 LQKENI. This CDR3 has 19 amino acids.

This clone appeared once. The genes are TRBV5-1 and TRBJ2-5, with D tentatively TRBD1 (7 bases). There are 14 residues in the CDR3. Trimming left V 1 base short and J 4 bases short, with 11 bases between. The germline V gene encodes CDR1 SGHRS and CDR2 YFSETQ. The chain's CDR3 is CASSLSGGRETQYF. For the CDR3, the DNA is TGCGCCAGCAGCTTGTCAGGGGGGAGAGAGACCCAGTACTTC.

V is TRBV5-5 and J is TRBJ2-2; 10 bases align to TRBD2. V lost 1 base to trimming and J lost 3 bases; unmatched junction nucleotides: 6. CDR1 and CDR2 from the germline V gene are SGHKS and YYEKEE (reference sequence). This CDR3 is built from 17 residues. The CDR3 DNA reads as TGTGCCAGCAGCTTGCCCAGCGGGAGGGCCTACACCGGGGAGCTGTTTTTT. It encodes CASSLPSGRAYTGELFF.

The CDR3 DNA sequence: TGTGCCAGCAGCTTAGAACTCCAATACGAGCAGTACTTC. It encodes CASSLELQYEQYF. The V and J genes are TRBV7-2 and TRBJ2-5; D call uncertain. The J call may be mistaken, given a closer DNA end match to TRBJ2-7. Germline V gene data show CDR1 as SGHTA and CDR2 as FQGNSA. This CDR3 region has 13 residues.

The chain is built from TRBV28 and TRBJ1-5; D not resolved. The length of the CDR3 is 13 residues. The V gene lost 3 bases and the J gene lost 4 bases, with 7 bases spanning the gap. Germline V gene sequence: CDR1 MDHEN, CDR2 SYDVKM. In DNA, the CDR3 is TGTGCCAGCAGTTTTTTAGGAAATCAGCCCCAGCATTTT. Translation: CASSFLGNQPQHF. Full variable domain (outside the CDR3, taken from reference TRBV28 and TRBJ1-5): DVKVTQSSRYLVKRTGEKVFLECVQDMDHENMFWYRQDPGLGLRLIYFSYDVKMKEKGDIPEGYSVSREKKERFSLILESASTNQTSMYLCASSFLGNQPQHFGDGTRLSIL.

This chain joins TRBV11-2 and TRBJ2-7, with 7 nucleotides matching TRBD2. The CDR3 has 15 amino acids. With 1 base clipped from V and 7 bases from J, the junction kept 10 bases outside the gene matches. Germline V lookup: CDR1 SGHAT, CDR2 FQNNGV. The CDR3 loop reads CASSLGAGPFWEQYF. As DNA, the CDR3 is TGTGCCAGCAGCTTAGGAGCGGGGCCCTTTTGGGAGCAGTACTTC.

CDR3 bases: TGTGCCTGGAGTGTACGTCCGGGGAGCTATGGCTACACCTTC. Its translation is CAWSVRPGSYGYTF. The chain is built from TRBV30 and TRBJ1-2; D gene unclear. The germline CDR1 and CDR2 sequences are GTSNPN and SVGIG (reference sequence). This CDR3 is built from 14 residues. V dropped 0 bases and J dropped 4 bases, with 12 bases sitting between them.

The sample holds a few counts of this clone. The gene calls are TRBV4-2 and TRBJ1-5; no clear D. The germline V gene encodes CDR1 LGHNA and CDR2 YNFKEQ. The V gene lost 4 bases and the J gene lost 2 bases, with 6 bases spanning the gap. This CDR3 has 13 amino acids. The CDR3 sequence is CASSPARNQPQHF. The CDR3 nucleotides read TGTGCCAGCAGCCCAGCCCGCAATCAGCCCCAGCATTTT.